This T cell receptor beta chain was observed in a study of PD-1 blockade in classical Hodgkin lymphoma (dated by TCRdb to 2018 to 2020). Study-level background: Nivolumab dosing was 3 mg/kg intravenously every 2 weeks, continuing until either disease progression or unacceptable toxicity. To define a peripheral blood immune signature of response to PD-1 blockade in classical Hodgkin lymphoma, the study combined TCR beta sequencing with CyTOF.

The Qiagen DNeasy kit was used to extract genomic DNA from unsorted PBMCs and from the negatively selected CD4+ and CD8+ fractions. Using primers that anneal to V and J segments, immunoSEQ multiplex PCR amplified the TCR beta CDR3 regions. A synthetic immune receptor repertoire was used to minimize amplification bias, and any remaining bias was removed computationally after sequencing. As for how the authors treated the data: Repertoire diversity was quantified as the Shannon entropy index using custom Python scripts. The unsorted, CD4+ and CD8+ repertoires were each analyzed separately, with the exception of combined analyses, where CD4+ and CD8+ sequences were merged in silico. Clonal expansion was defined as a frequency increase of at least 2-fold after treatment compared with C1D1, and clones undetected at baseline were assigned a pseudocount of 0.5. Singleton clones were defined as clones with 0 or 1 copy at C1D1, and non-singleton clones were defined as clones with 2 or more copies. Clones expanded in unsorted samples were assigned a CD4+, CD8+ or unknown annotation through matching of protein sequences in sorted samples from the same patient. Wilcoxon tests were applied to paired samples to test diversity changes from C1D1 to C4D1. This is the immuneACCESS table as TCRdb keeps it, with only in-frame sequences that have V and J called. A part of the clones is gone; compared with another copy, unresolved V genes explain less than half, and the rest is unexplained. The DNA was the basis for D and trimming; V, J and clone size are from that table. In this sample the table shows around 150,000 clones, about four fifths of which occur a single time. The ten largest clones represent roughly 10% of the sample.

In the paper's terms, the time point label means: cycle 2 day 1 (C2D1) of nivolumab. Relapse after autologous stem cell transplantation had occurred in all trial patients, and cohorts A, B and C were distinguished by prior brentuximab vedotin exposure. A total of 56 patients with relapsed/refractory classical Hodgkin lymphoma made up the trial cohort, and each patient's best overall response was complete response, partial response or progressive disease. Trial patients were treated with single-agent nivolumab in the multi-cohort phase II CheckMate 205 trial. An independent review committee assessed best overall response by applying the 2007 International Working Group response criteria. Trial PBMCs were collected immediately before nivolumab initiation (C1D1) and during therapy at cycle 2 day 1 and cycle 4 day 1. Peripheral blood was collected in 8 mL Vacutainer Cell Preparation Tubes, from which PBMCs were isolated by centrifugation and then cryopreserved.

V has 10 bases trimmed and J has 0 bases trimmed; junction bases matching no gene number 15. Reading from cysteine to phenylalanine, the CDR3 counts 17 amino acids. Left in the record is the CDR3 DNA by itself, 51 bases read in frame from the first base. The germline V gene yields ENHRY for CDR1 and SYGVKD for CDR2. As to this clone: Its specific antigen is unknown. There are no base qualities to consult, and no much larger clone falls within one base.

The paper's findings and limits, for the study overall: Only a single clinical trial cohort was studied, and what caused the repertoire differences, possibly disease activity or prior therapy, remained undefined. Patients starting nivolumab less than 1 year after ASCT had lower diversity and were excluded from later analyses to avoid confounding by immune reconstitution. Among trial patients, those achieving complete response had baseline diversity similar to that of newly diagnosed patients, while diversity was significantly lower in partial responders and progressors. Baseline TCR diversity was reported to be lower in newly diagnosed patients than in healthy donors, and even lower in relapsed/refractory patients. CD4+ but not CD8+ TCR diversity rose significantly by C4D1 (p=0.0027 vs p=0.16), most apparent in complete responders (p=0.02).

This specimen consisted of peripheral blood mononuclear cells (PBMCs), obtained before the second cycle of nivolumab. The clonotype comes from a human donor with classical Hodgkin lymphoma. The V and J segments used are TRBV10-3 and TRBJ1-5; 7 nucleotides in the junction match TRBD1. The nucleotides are TGTGCCAGCAGCCCGACAGGGACTCACTATAGCAATCAGCCCCAGCATTTT. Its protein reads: CASSPTGTHYSNQPQHF.